A selection of T cell receptor beta chains follows, all from one sample in a study of shared clonotypes between healthy human individuals. TCRdb's table, derived via immunoSEQ multiplex PCR, lists solely in-frame clones and lacks some. The repertoire consists of hundreds of thousands of clones, with about 96% occurring once and the leading ten covering about 0.064%. The specimen was naive CD4+ T cells sorted from blood. All receptors come from a woman aged 30 to 39 in good health. Both conserved end residues are part of each CDR3. D genes are given only for firm matches. The size of a clone is reported for some rows only, either as once, few or many, or as a class for expanded clones.

D gene: -
clone size: -
V gene: TRBV7-9
J gene: TRBJ1-1
CDR3 DNA: TGTGCCAGCAGCGCCCGTCCCTACAGTGGGGATTTAAACACTGAAGCTTTCTTT
CDR3 protein: CASSARPYSGDLNTEAFF

D gene: -
clone size: once
V gene: TRBV28
J gene: TRBJ1-1
CDR3 DNA: TGTGCCAGCAGTTTACCGGATTTGACTGAAGCTTTCTTT
CDR3 protein: CASSLPDLTEAFF

D gene: -
clone size: -
V gene: TRBV6-6
J gene: TRBJ1-3
CDR3 DNA: TGTGCCAGCAGCGAAACCGGGGCGGGAAGGAACACCATATATTTT
CDR3 protein: CASSETGAGRNTIYF

D gene: TRBD1
clone size: -
V gene: TRBV2
J gene: TRBJ2-7
CDR3 DNA: TGTGCCAGCATTAGGCAGGGGGCCTCCTACGAGCAGTACTTC
CDR3 protein: CASIRQGASYEQYF

D gene: -
clone size: -
V gene: TRBV7-9
J gene: TRBJ2-3
CDR3 DNA: TGTGCCAGCAGCCCCCCGGTCGCAGGTGACACAGATACGCAGTATTTT
CDR3 protein: CASSPPVAGDTDTQYF

D gene: -
clone size: -
V gene: TRBV5-6
J gene: TRBJ1-4
CDR3 DNA: TGTGCCAGCAGCTTTTCAGGGTCTGAAAAACTGTTTTTT
CDR3 protein: CASSFSGSEKLFF

D gene: TRBD2
clone size: -
V gene: TRBV30
J gene: TRBJ2-5
CDR3 DNA: TGTGCCTGGAGTGTTGGACTAGCATTAGGAGAGACCCAGTACTTC
CDR3 protein: CAWSVGLALGETQYF

D gene: TRBD1
clone size: -
V gene: TRBV5-1
J gene: TRBJ1-4
CDR3 DNA: TGCGCCAGCAGCTTGGCAGGACAGGGGATCGGAGGGAAACTGTTTTTT
CDR3 protein: CASSLAGQGIGGKLFF

D gene: TRBD1
clone size: -
V gene: TRBV30
J gene: TRBJ2-5
CDR3 DNA: TGTGCCTGGAGTAGGACAGGGACAGGGGGCCAGACCCAGTACTTC
CDR3 protein: CAWSRTGTGGQTQYF

D gene: TRBD1
clone size: -
V gene: TRBV6-1
J gene: TRBJ2-7
CDR3 DNA: TGTGCCAGCAGTAACGGACAGGGCGGCTACGAGCAGTACTTC
CDR3 protein: CASSNGQGGYEQYF

D gene: TRBD2
clone size: -
V gene: TRBV28
J gene: TRBJ2-1
CDR3 DNA: TGTGCCAGCAGTTTGGACCCGGGAGGCCACTACAATGAGCAGTTCTTC
CDR3 protein: CASSLDPGGHYNEQFF

D gene: -
clone size: -
V gene: TRBV18
J gene: TRBJ2-7
CDR3 DNA: TGTGCCAGCTCACATAGGGACGGTACCTACGAGCAGTACTTC
CDR3 protein: CASSHRDGTYEQYF

D gene: TRBD1
clone size: -
V gene: TRBV18
J gene: TRBJ1-3
CDR3 DNA: TGTGCCAGCTCACCGACGGGACAGGGTGGAAACACCATATATTTT
CDR3 protein: CASSPTGQGGNTIYF

D gene: -
clone size: once
V gene: TRBV19
J gene: TRBJ1-5
CDR3 DNA: TGTGCCAGTAGTATAGCCGGGGGGGAGCCCCAGCATTTT
CDR3 protein: CASSIAGGEPQHF

D gene: TRBD1
clone size: -
V gene: TRBV18
J gene: TRBJ1-3
CDR3 DNA: TGTGCCAGCTCACCACAGGACAGGGGAATCGGAAACACCATATATTTT
CDR3 protein: CASSPQDRGIGNTIYF

D gene: -
clone size: once
V gene: TRBV5-1
J gene: TRBJ2-6
CDR3 DNA: TGCGCCAGCAGCTTCCGGGCGGGTGGGGCCAACGTCCTGACTTTC
CDR3 protein: CASSFRAGGANVLTF

D gene: -
clone size: -
V gene: TRBV4-1
J gene: TRBJ1-5
CDR3 DNA: TGCGCCAGCAGCCAAGGTCGGGGGAAAGGACTTTCTTGGAATCAGCCCCAGCATTTT
CDR3 protein: CASSQGRGKGLSWNQPQHF

D gene: -
clone size: -
V gene: TRBV2
J gene: TRBJ2-5
CDR3 DNA: TGTGCCAGCAGTTGGGCCGGAGAGACCCAGTACTTC
CDR3 protein: CASSWAGETQYF

D gene: TRBD1
clone size: -
V gene: TRBV28
J gene: TRBJ2-7
CDR3 DNA: TGTGCCAGCAGTACCGGGACAGGGGGCTACGAGCAGTACTTC
CDR3 protein: CASSTGTGGYEQYF

D gene: TRBD1
clone size: -
V gene: TRBV5-1
J gene: TRBJ2-7
CDR3 DNA: TGCGCCAGCAGCTTGGGTAGGACAGGCAACGAGCAGTACTTC
CDR3 protein: CASSLGRTGNEQYF

D gene: -
clone size: -
V gene: TRBV5-1
J gene: TRBJ1-5
CDR3 DNA: TGCGCCAGCAGCCCGCTTCCCCGGGACGGCAATCAGCCCCAGCATTTT
CDR3 protein: CASSPLPRDGNQPQHF

D gene: TRBD1
clone size: -
V gene: TRBV6-6
J gene: TRBJ2-7
CDR3 DNA: TGTGCCAGCAATCTCGACAGGGGCCCCTACGAGCAGTACTTC
CDR3 protein: CASNLDRGPYEQYF